One and the same sample provided the 21 T cell receptor beta chains below, sequenced in a study of blood T cell repertoires in COVID-19. TCRdb keeps only in-frame clones here, not all; method: immunoSEQ multiplex PCR. The sample lists 150,000 to 170,000 clones, roughly nine tenths occurring once. What was sequenced was peripheral blood. These receptors originate from a man in his fifties or sixties with acute or convalescent COVID-19.

The V and J genes are TRBV7-2 and TRBJ2-1; 13 bases align to TRBD2. J lost 6 bases, V lost 5 bases, and 7 bases had no gene match. Per the germline V gene, CDR1 is SGHTA and CDR2 is FQGNSA. The CDR3 has 16 residues. As DNA, the CDR3 is TGTGCCAGCAGCCAGAGGACTAGCGGGAGTTTCAATGAGCAGTTCTTC. It yields the protein CASSQRTSGSFNEQFF.

V is TRBV19 and J is TRBJ1-5; perhaps TRBD1 as D (5 bases). This CDR3 has 17 amino acids. CDR1 and CDR2 (germline): LNHDA, SQIVND (reference sequence). V dropped 7 bases and J dropped 7 bases, with 26 bases sitting between them. The CDR3 here is CASTIWGGTTVSQPQHF. CDR3 DNA: TGTGCCAGTACCATATGGGGTGGTACGACAGTCAGCCAGCCCCAGCATTTT.

This chain links TRBV6-2 or TRBV6-3 with TRBJ2-2, with 10 positions matching TRBD2. Germline CDR1 reads MNHEY; CDR2 reads SVGEGT. The length of the CDR3 is 17 residues. Unmatched junction bases numbered 7, after V lost 6 bases and J lost 0 bases. The CDR3 region has the DNA TGTGCCAGCAGCCTGTCCCTAGCGGGGGCGAACACCGGGGAGCTGTTTTTT. Encoded protein: CASSLSLAGANTGELFF.

The chain couples TRBV2 to TRBJ2-1, with 8 bases matching TRBD1. The CDR3 spans 16 residues. The V and J ends lost 8 bases and 1 base, in that order; junction bases with no gene match: 10. Germline lookup yields CDR1 SNHLY and CDR2 FYNNEI. The CDR3 is CASGQGLYVSYNEQFF. The DNA of the CDR3 is TGTGCCAGCGGACAGGGACTTTACGTGTCCTACAATGAGCAGTTCTTC.

V is TRBV7-2 and J is TRBJ2-2; 7 positions agree with TRBD1. The CDR3 is 17 residues long. The germline CDR1 and CDR2 sequences are SGHTA and FQGNSA. V trimming: 2 bases; J trimming: 0 bases; junction bases outside the gene matches: 6. The CDR3 DNA follows: TGTGCCAGCAGCTTATCCGGGACAGCAACGAACACCGGGGAGCTGTTTTTT. It yields the protein CASSLSGTATNTGELFF.

The J gene is TRBJ2-7, the V gene TRBV19; no clear D gene. The CDR3 has 13 amino acids. Germline V gene sequence: CDR1 LNHDA, CDR2 SQIVND (reference sequence). V was clipped by 5 bases and J by 6 bases, with 14 bases between them. The CDR3 reads CASSPNSPFEQYF. For the CDR3, the DNA is TGTGCCAGTAGTCCGAACTCCCCCTTCGAGCAGTACTTC.

V gene TRBV11-2 combines with J gene TRBJ2-2, with 15 bases lining up with TRBD2. The V gene's germline CDR1 is SGHAT and CDR2 FQNNGV. The V gene end was trimmed by 5 bases and the J gene end by 5 bases; junction bases not matched to a gene: 6. The CDR3 extends over 17 amino acids. The chain's CDR3 is CASSGLGLAGGTGELFF. The CDR3 region has the DNA TGTGCCAGCAGCGGCTTGGGACTAGCGGGAGGTACCGGGGAGCTGTTTTTT.

This clone was seen only once. The CDR3, as DNA: TGTGCCAGCAGTTCTGGACAGAGCAATCAGCCCCAGCATTTT. It specifies CASSSGQSNQPQHF. The J gene is TRBJ1-5, the V gene TRBV6-5, with a possible D match to TRBD1 (6 bases). Germline values: CDR1 MNHEY, CDR2 SVGAGI. The V gene lost 4 bases and the J gene lost 1 base, with 8 bases spanning the gap. The CDR3 totals 14 residues.

This chain uses TRBV11-2 with TRBJ2-3, with TRBD1 identical over 10 bases. This CDR3 spans 16 amino acids. V lost 0 bases, J lost 5 bases, and 5 bases stayed unmatched. Germline V gene lookup returns CDR1 SGHAT and CDR2 FQNNGV. The CDR3 bases are TGTGCCAGCAGCTTAGATAGGACAGGGGGTCAAGATACGCAGTATTTT. Encoded protein: CASSLDRTGGQDTQYF.

The rearrangement uses TRBV7-3 and TRBJ2-1, with 9 bases aligning to TRBD1. The CDR3 spans 16 residues. Germline CDR1 is SGHTA and CDR2 is FQGTGA. Germline trimming cut 5 bases from V and 5 bases from J; bases unmatched to any gene: 10. The CDR3, as DNA: TGTGCCAGCAGCCGACCCGGGACAGGGTTGCACAATGAGCAGTTCTTC. This encodes CASSRPGTGLHNEQFF. Full variable domain (remainder filled in from reference TRBV7-3 and TRBJ2-1): GAGVSQTPSNKVTEKGKYVELRCDPISGHTALYWYRQSLGQGPEFLIYFQGTGAADDSGLPNDRFFAVRPEGSVSTLKIQRTERGDSAVYLCASSRPGTGLHNEQFFGPGTRLTVL.

The gene calls are TRBV18 and TRBJ2-3, with TRBD2 matching 13 bases. The CDR3 contains 17 residues. The V and J ends lost 2 bases and 5 bases, in that order; junction bases with no gene match: 7. Germline V gene lookup returns CDR1 KGHSH and CDR2 LQKENI. The CDR3 loop reads CASSPEGLAGTLDTQYF. CDR3 nucleotide sequence: TGTGCCAGCTCACCAGAGGGACTAGCGGGAACCTTAGATACGCAGTATTTT.

The V call is TRBV28, the J call TRBJ2-4; tentatively, D is TRBD1 (5 bases). Germline V gene data show CDR1 as MDHEN and CDR2 as SYDVKM. V dropped 4 bases and J dropped 7 bases, with 17 bases sitting between them. The CDR3 length is 15 residues. The CDR3 region is CASSSPPRARNIQYF. CDR3 DNA: TGTGCCAGCAGTTCGCCCCCCAGGGCCCGGAACATTCAGTACTTC.

V is TRBV27 and J is TRBJ2-1; 7 positions match TRBD2. The CDR3 consists of 14 residues. V lost 5 bases and J lost 6; bases outside the gene matches: 7. The germline gives CDR1 MNHEY, CDR2 SMNVEV (reference sequence). The chain's CDR3 is CASSRTSYGNEQFF. CDR3 nucleotides: TGTGCCAGCAGTCGGACTAGTTACGGCAATGAGCAGTTCTTC.

V gene TRBV6-2 or TRBV6-3 combines with J gene TRBJ1-2; D may be TRBD1 (5 bases). The CDR3 is 15 residues long. Trimming stripped 5 bases from V and 2 bases from J, with 15 bases between. Germline V gene lookup returns CDR1 MNHEY and CDR2 SVGEGT. CDR3 region: CASSLPAQVNYGYTF. The CDR3 bases are TGTGCCAGCAGTCTCCCCGCACAGGTGAACTATGGCTACACCTTC.

The V call is TRBV7-6, the J call TRBJ2-5, with 11 bases that match TRBD2. The CDR3 totals 17 residues. Germline CDR1 is SGHVS and CDR2 is FNYEAQ. V shed 2 bases and J 3 bases; nucleotides not matched to a gene: 8. CDR3 DNA sequence: TGTGCCAGCAGCTTATTTCCCACGACTAGCGGGGAAGAGACCCAGTACTTC. Protein product: CASSLFPTTSGEETQYF.

Here the CDR3 DNA reads TGTGCCAGCAGCGTAGTTTTAGGAGGGCATAGCAATCAGCCCCAGCATTTT. It yields the protein CASSVVLGGHSNQPQHF. The chain carries TRBV9 and TRBJ1-5; D remains unclear. Trimming took off 0 bases at V and 0 bases at J, with 13 bases between the two ends. The CDR3 consists of 17 residues. Germline V gene data show CDR1 as SGDLS and CDR2 as YYNGEE.

The rearrangement joins TRBV10-3 to TRBJ1-1; tentatively, D is TRBD1 (6 bases). The V end lost 2 bases, the J end lost 7 bases, and 8 bases lay between the germline ends. The V gene's germline CDR1 is ENHRY and CDR2 SYGVKD. This CDR3 comprises 12 residues. CDR3 loop: CAISEQGLEAFF. The CDR3 nucleotides read TGTGCCATCAGTGAGCAGGGGCTTGAAGCTTTCTTT.

The chain carries TRBV7-9 and TRBJ1-5, with TRBD1 identical over 10 bases. Per germline, CDR1 SEHNR and CDR2 FQNEAQ (reference sequence). CDR3 length: 15 amino acids. Trimming cost V 4 bases and J 4 bases; bases outside gene matches: 4. The CDR3, as DNA: TGTGCCAGCAGCTCGACAGGGGGCATAAATCAGCCCCAGCATTTT. Translating gives CASSSTGGINQPQHF.

The rearrangement uses TRBV7-2 and TRBJ1-6; tentatively, D is TRBD1 (5 bases). Deletions cut 1 base from V and 4 bases from J, with 11 bases between. CDR1 and CDR2 from the germline V gene are SGHTA and FQGNSA. The CDR3 consists of 16 residues. The CDR3 nucleotides are TGTGCCAGCAGCTTAGTTCCAGGGACTTATAATTCACCCCTCCACTTT. Its protein is CASSLVPGTYNSPLHF. Full variable domain (outside the CDR3, taken from reference TRBV7-2 and TRBJ1-6): GAGVSQSPSNKVTEKGKDVELRCDPISGHTALYWYRQSLGQGLEFLIYFQGNSAPDKSGLPSDRFSAERTGGSVSTLTIQRTQQEDSAVYLCASSLVPGTYNSPLHFGNGTRLTVT.

The chain carries TRBV18 and TRBJ2-2; D is perhaps TRBD1 (6 bases). The V gene's germline CDR1 is KGHSH and CDR2 LQKENI. The CDR3 sequence is 16 residues long. Trimming stripped 1 base from V and 1 base from J, with 10 bases between. The CDR3: CASSPRQGKNTGELFF. DNA for the CDR3: TGTGCCAGCTCACCACGCCAGGGGAAGAACACCGGGGAGCTGTTTTTT. The full variable domain, completed using reference TRBV18 and TRBJ2-2, is NAGVMQNPRHLVRRRGQEARLRCSPMKGHSHVYWYRQLPEEGLKFMVYLQKENIIDESGMPKERFSAEFPKEGPSILRIQQVVRGDSAAYFCASSPRQGKNTGELFFGEGSRLTVL.

The CDR3 nucleotides read TGTGCCAGTAGTATCACCGCAGGGACTAGCGGGACCTACGAGCAGTACTTC. Amino acids: CASSITAGTSGTYEQYF. This sequence joins TRBV19 and TRBJ2-7, with TRBD2 identical over 13 bases. The CDR3 covers 17 residues. Germline V lookup: CDR1 LNHDA, CDR2 SQIVND (reference sequence). V was pared by 3 bases and J by 2 bases, with 7 bases of the junction left unmatched.